This entry lists 25 T cell receptor beta chains sequenced from one sample in a study of cytomegalovirus exposure and HLA in healthy donors. 60 Vbeta and 13 Jbeta primers were used in PCR. Measured with immunoSEQ multiplex PCR; TCRdb has only the in-frame clones, and not every one. The repertoire has about 160,000 clones, more than 80% of them found once; the top ten carry 2.4%. The sample comprised PBMCs. These receptors were obtained from a male donor in good health and CMV-seronegative.

V and J are TRBV2 and TRBJ2-1; TRBD2 aligns across 12 bases. The V segment lost 5 bases and the J segment 14 bases; nucleotides outside the gene matches: 4. The germline CDR1 and CDR2 sequences are SNHLY and FYNNEI. This CDR3 comprises 12 residues. CDR3 residues: CASSRTSGMEFF. DNA for the CDR3: TGTGCCAGCAGTCGGACTAGCGGGATGGAGTTCTTC.

This rearrangement joins TRBV4-1 to TRBJ2-7; D perhaps matches TRBD2 (5 bases). This CDR3 region has 13 residues. Trimming cost V 1 base and J 3 bases, with 7 bases left between them. In germline, CDR1 is MGHRA, CDR2 YSYEKL. CDR3: CASSQAGDYEQYF. CDR3 DNA sequence: TGCGCCAGCAGCCAAGCCGGGGACTACGAGCAGTACTTC.

The chain uses TRBV4-3 and TRBJ2-5; TRBD2 agrees at 7 bases. There are 14 residues in the CDR3. Per germline, CDR1 LGHNA and CDR2 YSLEER. J gave up 4 bases and V 4 bases, and 6 bases lay outside the gene matches. The CDR3 nucleotides are TGCGCCAGCAGCCCCGGGGGGTTCGGAGAGACCCAGTACTTC. Its translation: CASSPGGFGETQYF.

This sequence joins TRBV19 and TRBJ1-5; 7 bases are a match to TRBD1. Germline V lookup: CDR1 LNHDA, CDR2 SQIVND (reference sequence). The CDR3 spans 14 residues. The junction had 1 base not matched to a gene; V was cut back by 1 base and J by 4 bases. CDR3 in amino acids: CASSIGQGNQPQHF. The CDR3 region has the DNA TGTGCCAGTAGTATAGGACAGGGAAATCAGCCCCAGCATTTT.

The chain carries TRBV4-2 and TRBJ1-1; 8 bases fit TRBD1. V trimming: 0 bases; J trimming: 0 bases; junction bases outside the gene matches: 6. The CDR3 contains 17 residues. Germline V CDR1 and CDR2: LGHNA, YNFKEQ. Here the CDR3 reads CASSQEDRAPVNTEAFF. DNA for the CDR3: TGTGCCAGCAGCCAAGAGGACAGGGCCCCTGTGAACACTGAAGCTTTCTTT.

The chain combines TRBV19 with TRBJ2-5, with D possibly matching TRBD1 (5 bases). The CDR3 sequence is 13 residues long. Germline lookup yields CDR1 LNHDA and CDR2 SQIVND (reference sequence). With 7 bases removed from V and 2 bases from J, the gap between germline ends came to 11 bases. CDR3: CASNQGRQETQYF. The DNA for the CDR3 is TGTGCCAGTAACCAGGGTCGGCAAGAGACCCAGTACTTC.

The chain couples TRBV27 to TRBJ1-5; the D gene is possibly TRBD1 (6 bases). V was trimmed by 2 bases and J by 6 bases, leaving 17 bases between them. Germline CDR1 and CDR2: MNHEY and SMNVEV (reference sequence). The CDR3 runs to 16 residues. Written as DNA, the CDR3 is TGTGCCAGCAGTTTAGCGGGGGGCGATTATCGTCAGCCCCAGCATTTT. This translates into CASSLAGGDYRQPQHF.

This chain uses TRBV4-3 with TRBJ1-1; unclear D gene. The CDR3 is 14 residues long. Germline CDR1 reads LGHNA; CDR2 reads YSLEER. V was cut by 3 bases and J by 4 bases, with 12 bases left in between. CDR3 DNA sequence: TGCGCCAGCAGCCAGACTCCGGAGGCCACTGAAGCTTTCTTT. Its protein is CASSQTPEATEAFF.

The V and J genes are TRBV14 and TRBJ2-1; 9 nucleotides match TRBD2. This CDR3 has 17 residues. V lost 1 base, J lost 5 bases, and 9 bases stayed unmatched. Germline V CDR1 and CDR2: SGHDN, FVKESK. The CDR3 spells CASSQAVGTSRNNEQFF. DNA of the CDR3: TGTGCCAGCAGCCAAGCGGTAGGGACTAGCAGGAACAATGAGCAGTTCTTC.

J is TRBJ2-7 and V is TRBV2; TRBD2 agrees at 11 bases. Germline CDR1 reads SNHLY; CDR2 reads FYNNEI. The CDR3 loop spans 14 amino acids. V lost 8 bases and J lost 3; bases outside the gene matches: 6. The CDR3 sequence is CASSVAGGLYEQYF. The CDR3 DNA sequence: TGTGCCAGCTCCGTAGCGGGAGGGCTCTACGAGCAGTACTTC.

V and J are TRBV5-4 and TRBJ2-5; 7 positions match TRBD2. Trimming cost V 2 bases and J 5 bases; bases outside gene matches: 6. This CDR3 is 14 amino acids long. The germline gives CDR1 SGHNT, CDR2 YYREEE (reference sequence). This CDR3 is CASSFQGGWETQYF. Written as DNA, the CDR3 is TGTGCCAGCAGCTTTCAGGGAGGGTGGGAGACCCAGTACTTC.

V gene TRBV5-1 combines with J gene TRBJ2-7; maybe TRBD1 (7 bases). This CDR3 comprises 14 residues. V was shortened by 0 bases and J by 6 bases, with 13 bases between the two germline ends. From germline, CDR1 is SGHRS and CDR2 YFSETQ. The CDR3 nucleotides read TGCGCCAGCAGCTTGGTTCAGGGGGGTGGCGAGCAGTACTTC. Its protein is CASSLVQGGGEQYF.

This chain joins TRBV7-2 and TRBJ1-4, with D uncertain. V gave up 1 base and J gave up 4 bases, with 7 bases separating them. The CDR3 is made up of 14 amino acids. Germline V gene data show CDR1 as SGHTA and CDR2 as FQGNSA. CDR3 coding DNA: TGTGCCAGCAGCTTAGTTAGTGATAATGAAAAACTGTTTTTT. Translation: CASSLVSDNEKLFF. Supplemented by reference TRBV7-2 and TRBJ1-4, the full variable domain reads GAGVSQSPSNKVTEKGKDVELRCDPISGHTALYWYRQSLGQGLEFLIYFQGNSAPDKSGLPSDRFSAERTGGSVSTLTIQRTQQEDSAVYLCASSLVSDNEKLFFGSGTQLSVL.

The rearrangement uses TRBV7-3 and TRBJ2-5, with 7 bases aligning to TRBD1. V dropped 5 bases and J dropped 2; count of bases not matched to a gene: 5. This CDR3 has 14 residues. Germline V gene lookup returns CDR1 SGHTA and CDR2 FQGTGA. CDR3 nucleotides: TGTGCCAGCAGCACCATGGGACAGCAAGAGACCCAGTACTTC. It codes for CASSTMGQQETQYF.

V gene TRBV7-9 combines with J gene TRBJ2-1, with 9 nucleotides matching TRBD1. The J segment lost 3 bases and the V segment lost 8 bases, leaving 5 bases of the junction unmatched. This CDR3 has 14 residues. Per the germline V gene, CDR1 is SEHNR and CDR2 is FQNEAQ (reference sequence). CDR3 in DNA: TGTGCCAGCTTACGGGACAGGGACTACAATGAGCAGTTCTTC. This sequence encodes CASLRDRDYNEQFF.

The chain employs TRBV27 and TRBJ1-2; 7 nucleotides align to TRBD1. The V gene's germline CDR1 is MNHEY and CDR2 SMNVEV (reference sequence). There are 14 residues in the CDR3. The ends lost 5 bases at V and 3 bases at J; junction bases unmatched: 6. The CDR3 sequence: CASSNRGIDYGYTF. CDR3 nucleotide sequence: TGTGCCAGCAGTAACAGGGGTATCGACTATGGCTACACCTTC.

This clone was seen only once. The chain recombines TRBV4-2 with TRBJ1-4, with no clear D. The germline V gene encodes CDR1 LGHNA and CDR2 YNFKEQ. Trimming shortened V by 6 bases and J by 0 bases, and 8 bases separated the two germline ends. CDR3 length: 14 residues. The CDR3 nucleotides read TGTGCCAGCAGTCGGGGTCCAACTAATGAAAAACTGTTTTTT. Translated: CASSRGPTNEKLFF.

This chain uses TRBV7-6 with TRBJ2-5, with 7 bases that match TRBD1. Germline V CDR1 and CDR2: SGHVS, FNYEAQ. The CDR3 loop spans 17 amino acids. The V segment lost 0 bases and the J segment 3 bases; nucleotides outside the gene matches: 10. CDR3 nucleotide sequence: TGTGCCAGCAGCTTAGCCTCGGGCATGACAGGGAAAGAGACCCAGTACTTC. Encoded protein: CASSLASGMTGKETQYF.

The sample holds a few counts of this clone. The gene calls are TRBV10-3 and TRBJ2-1, with 12 positions matching TRBD2. The V gene's germline CDR1 is ENHRY and CDR2 SYGVKD. J lost 7 bases, V lost 4 bases, and 5 bases had no gene match. The CDR3 loop spans 15 amino acids. The CDR3 here is CAISVTSGRGNEQFF. The CDR3 coding sequence is TGTGCCATCAGTGTGACTAGCGGGAGAGGTAATGAGCAGTTCTTC.

The chain has TRBV28 and TRBJ2-7, with D tentatively TRBD1 (5 bases). Germline loops: CDR1 MDHEN, CDR2 SYDVKM. V lost 5 bases and J 0 bases, leaving 20 bases between the germline ends. The CDR3 length is 17 residues. The CDR3 here is CASSLPRDQGTSYEQYF. CDR3 DNA sequence: TGTGCCAGCAGTCTACCCCGCGACCAGGGCACCTCCTACGAGCAGTACTTC.

The rearrangement links TRBV5-1 to TRBJ2-5, with TRBD1 matching over 7 bases. The CDR3 has 16 residues. The V segment lost 2 bases and the J segment 3 bases; nucleotides outside the gene matches: 10. The germline gives CDR1 SGHRS, CDR2 YFSETQ. The CDR3, as DNA: TGCGCCAGCAGCTTTCCGGGACAGAGGATAAAAGAGACCCAGTACTTC. It codes for CASSFPGQRIKETQYF.

This sequence joins TRBV28 and TRBJ2-6; 9 nucleotides agree with TRBD1. The CDR3 contains 18 residues. V was pared by 5 bases and J by 5 bases, with 13 bases of the junction left unmatched. Germline V lookup: CDR1 MDHEN, CDR2 SYDVKM. The CDR3 protein is CASSIYRGRNTWANVLTF. CDR3 sequence (DNA): TGTGCCAGCAGTATATACAGGGGGCGTAATACTTGGGCCAACGTCCTGACTTTC. Full variable domain (remainder filled in from reference TRBV28 and TRBJ2-6): DVKVTQSSRYLVKRTGEKVFLECVQDMDHENMFWYRQDPGLGLRLIYFSYDVKMKEKGDIPEGYSVSREKKERFSLILESASTNQTSMYLCASSIYRGRNTWANVLTFGAGSRLTVL.

This chain joins TRBV13 and TRBJ2-2; the D gene is possibly TRBD1 (6 bases). This CDR3 has 15 residues. Germline values: CDR1 PRHDT, CDR2 FYEKMQ (reference sequence). Trimming removed 3 bases from V and 0 bases from J, with 8 bases in between. The CDR3 DNA reads as TGTGCCAGCAGCTTCGGGACACCGAACACCGGGGAGCTGTTTTTT. Its translation is CASSFGTPNTGELFF. Based on the CDR3 plus reference TRBV13 and TRBJ2-2, the full variable domain is AAGVIQSPRHLIKEKRETATLKCYPIPRHDTVYWYQQGPGQDPQFLISFYEKMQSDKGSIPDRFSAQQFSDYHSELNMSSLELGDSALYFCASSFGTPNTGELFFGEGSRLTVL.

The CDR3 DNA reads as TGTGCCAGTAGGAACCGACCGGGACAGGGGGACACTGAAGCTTTCTTT. Translation: CASRNRPGQGDTEAFF. This chain links TRBV19 with TRBJ1-1, with 11 nucleotides matching TRBD1. This CDR3 contains 16 residues. V dropped 6 bases and J dropped 3; count of bases not matched to a gene: 9. Germline-derived CDR1 and CDR2 are LNHDA and SQIVND (reference sequence).

J is TRBJ2-2 and V is TRBV5-1; 8 positions match TRBD1. V trimming: 4 bases; J trimming: 3 bases; junction bases outside the gene matches: 5. Germline CDR1 SGHRS, CDR2 YFSETQ. CDR3 size: 15 residues. The CDR3 region has the DNA TGCGCCAGCAGCGCTCAGGGGGCCGACACCGGGGAGCTGTTTTTT. It specifies CASSAQGADTGELFF.